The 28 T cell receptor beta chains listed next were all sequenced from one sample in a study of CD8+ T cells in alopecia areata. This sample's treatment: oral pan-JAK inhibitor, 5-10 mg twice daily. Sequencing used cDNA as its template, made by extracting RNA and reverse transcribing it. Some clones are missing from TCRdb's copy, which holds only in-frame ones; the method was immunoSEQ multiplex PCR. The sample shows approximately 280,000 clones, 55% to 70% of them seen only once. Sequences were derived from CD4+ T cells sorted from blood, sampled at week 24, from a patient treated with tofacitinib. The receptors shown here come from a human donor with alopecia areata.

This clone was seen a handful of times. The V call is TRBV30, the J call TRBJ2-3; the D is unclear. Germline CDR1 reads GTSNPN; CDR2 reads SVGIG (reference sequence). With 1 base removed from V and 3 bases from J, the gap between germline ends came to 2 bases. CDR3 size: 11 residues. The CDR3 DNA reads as TGTGCCTGGAGTGAGACAGATACGCAGTATTTT. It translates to CAWSETDTQYF. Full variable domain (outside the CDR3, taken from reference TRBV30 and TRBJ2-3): SQTIHQWPATLVQPVGSPLSLECTVEGTSNPNLYWYRQAAGRGLQLLFYSVGIGQISSEVPQNLSASRPQDRQFILSSKKLLLSDSGFYLCAWSETDTQYFGPGTRLTVL.

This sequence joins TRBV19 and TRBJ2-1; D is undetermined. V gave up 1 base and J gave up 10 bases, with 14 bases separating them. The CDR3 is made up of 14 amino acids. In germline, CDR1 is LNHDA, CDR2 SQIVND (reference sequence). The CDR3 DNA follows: TGTGCCAGTAGTATAGGGCGGCGCTTCTCGGAGCAGTTCTTC. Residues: CASSIGRRFSEQFF.

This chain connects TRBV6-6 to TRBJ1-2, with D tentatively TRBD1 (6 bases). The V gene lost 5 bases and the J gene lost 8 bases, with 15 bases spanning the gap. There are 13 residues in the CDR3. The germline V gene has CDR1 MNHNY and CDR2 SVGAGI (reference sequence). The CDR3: CASSRRTGQGYTF. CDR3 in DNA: TGTGCCAGCAGTCGGAGAACAGGGCAAGGCTACACCTTC.

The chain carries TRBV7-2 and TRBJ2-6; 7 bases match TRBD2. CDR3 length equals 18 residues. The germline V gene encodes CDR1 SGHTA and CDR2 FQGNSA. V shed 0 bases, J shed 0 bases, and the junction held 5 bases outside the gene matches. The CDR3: CASSLASGPRSGANVLTF. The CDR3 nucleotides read TGTGCCAGCAGCTTAGCTAGCGGGCCGCGCTCTGGGGCCAACGTCCTGACTTTC.

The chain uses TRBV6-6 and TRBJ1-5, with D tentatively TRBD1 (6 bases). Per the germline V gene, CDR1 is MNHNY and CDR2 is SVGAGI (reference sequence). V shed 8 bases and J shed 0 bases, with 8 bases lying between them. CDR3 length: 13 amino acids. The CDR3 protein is CASGQSSNQPQHF. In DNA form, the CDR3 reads TGTGCCAGCGGACAGAGTAGCAATCAGCCCCAGCATTTT.

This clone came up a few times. In nucleotides, the CDR3 is TGCAGCGCCTTCTTTAGGGGGTACGAGCAGTACTTC. Amino acids: CSAFFRGYEQYF. The chain is built from TRBV29-1 and TRBJ2-7; a weak D match, TRBD1 (6 bases). Between the trimmed V and J ends, which lost 7 bases and 4 bases, there was a span of 14 bases. The CDR3 length is 12 residues. Germline CDR1 and CDR2: SQVTM and ANQGSEA.

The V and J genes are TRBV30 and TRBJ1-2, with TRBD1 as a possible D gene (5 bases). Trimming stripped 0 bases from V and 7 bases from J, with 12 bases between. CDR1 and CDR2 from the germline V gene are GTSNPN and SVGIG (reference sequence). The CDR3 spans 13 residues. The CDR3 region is CAWSVEGWSGYTF. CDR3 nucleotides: TGTGCCTGGAGTGTAGAGGGGTGGAGTGGCTACACCTTC.

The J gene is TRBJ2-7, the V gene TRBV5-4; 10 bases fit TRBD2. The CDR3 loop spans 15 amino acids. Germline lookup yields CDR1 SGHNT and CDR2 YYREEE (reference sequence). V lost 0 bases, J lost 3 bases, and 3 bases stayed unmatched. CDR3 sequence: CASSLGGLADYEQYF. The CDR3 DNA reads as TGTGCCAGCAGCTTGGGAGGACTAGCGGACTACGAGCAGTACTTC. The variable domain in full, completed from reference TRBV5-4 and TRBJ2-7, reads ETGVTQSPTHLIKTRGQQVTLRCSSQSGHNTVSWYQQALGQGPQFIFQYYREEENGRGNFPPRFSGLQFPNYSSELNVNALELDDSALYLCASSLGGLADYEQYFGPGTRLTVT.

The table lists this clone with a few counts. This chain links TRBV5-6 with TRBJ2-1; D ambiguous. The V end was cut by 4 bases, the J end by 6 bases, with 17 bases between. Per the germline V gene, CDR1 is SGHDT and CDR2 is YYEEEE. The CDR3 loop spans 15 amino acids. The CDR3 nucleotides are TGTGCCAGCAGCCCCCGACCGCGATCCGCCAATGAGCAGTTCTTC. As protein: CASSPRPRSANEQFF.

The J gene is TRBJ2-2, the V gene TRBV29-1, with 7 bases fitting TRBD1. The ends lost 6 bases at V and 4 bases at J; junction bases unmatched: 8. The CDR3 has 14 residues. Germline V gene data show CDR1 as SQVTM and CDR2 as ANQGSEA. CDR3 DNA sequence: TGCAGCGTCCTCGGGACAGCTATCACCGGGGAGCTGTTTTTT. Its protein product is CSVLGTAITGELFF.

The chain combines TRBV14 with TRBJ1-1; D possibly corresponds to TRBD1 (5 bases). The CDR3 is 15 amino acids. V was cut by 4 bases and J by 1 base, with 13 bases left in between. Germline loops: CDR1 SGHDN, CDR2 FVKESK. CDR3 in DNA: TGTGCCAGCAGCCCCTCATTGGGGGGGAACACTGAAGCTTTCTTT. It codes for CASSPSLGGNTEAFF.

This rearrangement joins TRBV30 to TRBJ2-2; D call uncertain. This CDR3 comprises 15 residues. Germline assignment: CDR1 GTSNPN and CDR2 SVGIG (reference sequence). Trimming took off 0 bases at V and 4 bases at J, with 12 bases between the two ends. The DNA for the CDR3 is TGTGCCTGGAGTGTAGGTCGACACCTCACCGGGGAGCTGTTTTTT. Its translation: CAWSVGRHLTGELFF.

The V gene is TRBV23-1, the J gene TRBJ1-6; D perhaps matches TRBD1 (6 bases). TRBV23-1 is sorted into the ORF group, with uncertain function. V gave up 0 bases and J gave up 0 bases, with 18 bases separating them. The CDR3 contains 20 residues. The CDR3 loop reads CASSQSGDGGASSYNSPLHF. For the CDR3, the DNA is TGCGCCAGCAGTCAATCGGGCGATGGGGGCGCGAGCTCCTATAATTCACCCCTCCACTTT.

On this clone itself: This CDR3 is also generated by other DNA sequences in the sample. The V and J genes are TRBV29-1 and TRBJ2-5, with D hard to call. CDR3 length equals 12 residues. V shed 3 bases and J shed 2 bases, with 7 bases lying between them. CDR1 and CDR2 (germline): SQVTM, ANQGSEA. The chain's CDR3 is CSVDLTQETQYF. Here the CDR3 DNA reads TGCAGCGTTGACTTGACTCAAGAGACCCAGTACTTC.

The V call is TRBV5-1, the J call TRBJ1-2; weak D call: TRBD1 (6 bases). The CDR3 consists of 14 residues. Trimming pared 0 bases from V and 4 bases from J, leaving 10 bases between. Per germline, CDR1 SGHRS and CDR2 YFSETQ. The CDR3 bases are TGCGCCAGCAGCTTGGGAGGACAGAGCTATGGCTACACCTTC. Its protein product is CASSLGGQSYGYTF. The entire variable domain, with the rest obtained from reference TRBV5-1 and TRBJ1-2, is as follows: KAGVTQTPRYLIKTRGQQVTLSCSPISGHRSVSWYQQTPGQGLQFLFEYFSETQRNKGNFPGRFSGRQFSNSRSEMNVSTLELGDSALYLCASSLGGQSYGYTFGSGTRLTVV.

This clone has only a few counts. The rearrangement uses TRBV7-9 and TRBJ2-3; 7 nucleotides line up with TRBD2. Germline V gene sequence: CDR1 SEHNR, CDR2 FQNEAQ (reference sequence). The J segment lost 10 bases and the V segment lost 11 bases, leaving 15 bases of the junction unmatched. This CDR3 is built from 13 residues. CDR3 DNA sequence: TGTGCCGGACAACCGCCTACTAGCGTGCCGCAGTATTTT. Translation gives CAGQPPTSVPQYF.

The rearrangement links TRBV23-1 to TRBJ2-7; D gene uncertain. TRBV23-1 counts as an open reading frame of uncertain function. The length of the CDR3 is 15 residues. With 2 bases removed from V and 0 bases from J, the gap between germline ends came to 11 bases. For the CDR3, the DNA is TGCGCCAGCAGTCAAGGCGGTAGCAGCTCCTACGAGCAGTACTTC. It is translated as CASSQGGSSSYEQYF.

The DNA of the CDR3 is TGTGCCAGCAGCCGACTGCGAGGGGAAGAGACCCAGTACTTC. Translating gives CASSRLRGEETQYF. The rearrangement joins TRBV5-6 to TRBJ2-5; D may be TRBD1 or TRBD2 (5 bases each). Trimming pared 4 bases from V and 3 bases from J, leaving 13 bases between. This CDR3 is built from 14 residues. The germline V gene has CDR1 SGHDT and CDR2 YYEEEE. The full variable domain, with the rest looked up from reference TRBV5-6 and TRBJ2-5, is DAGVTQSPTHLIKTRGQQVTLRCSPKSGHDTVSWYQQALGQGPQFIFQYYEEEERQRGNFPDRFSGHQFPNYSSELNVNALLLGDSALYLCASSRLRGEETQYFGPGTRLLVL.

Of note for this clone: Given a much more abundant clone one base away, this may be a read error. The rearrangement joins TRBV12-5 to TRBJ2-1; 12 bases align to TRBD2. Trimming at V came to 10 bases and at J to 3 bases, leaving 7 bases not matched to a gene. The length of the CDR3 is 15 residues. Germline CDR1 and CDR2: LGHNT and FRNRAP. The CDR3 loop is CANGSGLAGYNEQFF. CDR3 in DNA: TGTGCTAATGGGTCGGGACTAGCGGGCTACAATGAGCAGTTCTTC.

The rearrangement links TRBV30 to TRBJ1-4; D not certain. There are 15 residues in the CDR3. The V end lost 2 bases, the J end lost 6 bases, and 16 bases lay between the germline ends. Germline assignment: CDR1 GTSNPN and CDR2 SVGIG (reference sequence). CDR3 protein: CAWSSRGSWDEKLFF. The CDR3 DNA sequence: TGTGCCTGGAGTTCACGCGGTAGTTGGGATGAAAAACTGTTTTTT.

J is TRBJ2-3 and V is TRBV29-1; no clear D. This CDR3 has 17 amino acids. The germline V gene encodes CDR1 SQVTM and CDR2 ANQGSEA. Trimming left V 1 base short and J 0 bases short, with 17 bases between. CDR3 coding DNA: TGCAGCGTTGAAGTCGGCCCCCTATTTTTTAGCACAGATACGCAGTATTTT. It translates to CSVEVGPLFFSTDTQYF.

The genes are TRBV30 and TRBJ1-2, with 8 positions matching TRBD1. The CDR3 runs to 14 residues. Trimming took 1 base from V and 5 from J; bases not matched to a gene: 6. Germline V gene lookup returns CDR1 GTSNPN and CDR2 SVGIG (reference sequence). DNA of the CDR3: TGTGCCTGGAGTGGCAGGGGGCGCCTTTATGGCTACACCTTC. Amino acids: CAWSGRGRLYGYTF. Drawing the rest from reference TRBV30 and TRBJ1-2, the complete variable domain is SQTIHQWPATLVQPVGSPLSLECTVEGTSNPNLYWYRQAAGRGLQLLFYSVGIGQISSEVPQNLSASRPQDRQFILSSKKLLLSDSGFYLCAWSGRGRLYGYTFGSGTRLTVV.

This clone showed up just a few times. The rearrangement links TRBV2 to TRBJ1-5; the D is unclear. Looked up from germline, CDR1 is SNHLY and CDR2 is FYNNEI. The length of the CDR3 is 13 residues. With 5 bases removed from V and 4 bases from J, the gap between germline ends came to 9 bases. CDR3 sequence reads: CASSKRRNQPQHF. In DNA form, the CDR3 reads TGTGCCAGCAGTAAAAGGAGGAATCAGCCCCAGCATTTT.

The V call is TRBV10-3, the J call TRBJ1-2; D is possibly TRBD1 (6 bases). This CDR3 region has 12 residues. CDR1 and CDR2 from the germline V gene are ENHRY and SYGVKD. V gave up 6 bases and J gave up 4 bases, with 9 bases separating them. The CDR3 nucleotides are TGTGCCATCAGACAGGACAGCTATGGCTACACCTTC. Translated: CAIRQDSYGYTF.

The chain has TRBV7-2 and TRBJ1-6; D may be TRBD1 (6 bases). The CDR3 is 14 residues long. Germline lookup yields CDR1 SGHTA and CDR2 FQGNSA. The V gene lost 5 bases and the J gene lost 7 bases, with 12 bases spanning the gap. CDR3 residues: CASSPSGANSPLHF. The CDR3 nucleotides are TGTGCCAGCAGCCCTTCGGGGGCGAATTCACCCCTCCACTTT.

This CDR3 reads CASSLVTGPSSSYNEQFF. The CDR3 DNA reads as TGTGCCAGCAGCTTAGTCACCGGGCCAAGTAGCTCCTACAATGAGCAGTTCTTC. The V gene is TRBV7-9, the J gene TRBJ2-1; D not certain. Trimming took 1 base from V and 0 from J, leaving 16 bases between them. The CDR3 runs to 18 residues. Germline assignment: CDR1 SEHNR and CDR2 FQNEAQ (reference sequence).

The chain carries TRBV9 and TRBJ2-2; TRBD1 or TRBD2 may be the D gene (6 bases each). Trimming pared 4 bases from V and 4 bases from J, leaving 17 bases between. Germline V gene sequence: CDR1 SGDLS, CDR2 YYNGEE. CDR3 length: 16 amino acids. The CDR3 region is CASSPREGGGTGELFF. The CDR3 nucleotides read TGTGCCAGCAGCCCGAGAGAGGGGGGTGGCACCGGGGAGCTGTTTTTT.

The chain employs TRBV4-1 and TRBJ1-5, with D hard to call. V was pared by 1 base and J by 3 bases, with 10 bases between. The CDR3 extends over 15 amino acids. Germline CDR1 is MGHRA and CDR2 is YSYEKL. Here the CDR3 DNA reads TGCGCCAGCAGCCAAGGGAACAGATTCAATCAGCCCCAGCATTTT. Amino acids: CASSQGNRFNQPQHF.